This is a list of T cell receptor beta chains from one sample in a study of response to subunit inactivated influenza vaccine. TCRdb re-analysed the RT-PCR reads in MiXCR, keeping a single row per CDR3 protein. This sample has around 480,000 distinct CDR3 sequences, with more than 15% found just once. The source material was CD4+ T cells sorted from PBMCs, sampled roughly 24 months after vaccination. The receptors come from a man between 50 and 70 years old who received an inactivated influenza vaccine. CDR3s include the opening cysteine and the closing phenylalanine or tryptophan. The D gene is left open where the match is weak. Size is stated for part of the rows, as once, few or many counts, or as a class when the clone is expanded.

j_call: TRBJ1-1
v_call: TRBV10-1
d_call: -
clone_size: -
cdr3_nt: TGCGCCAGCAGGCCCGGGATGACGAACACTGAAGCTTTCTTT
cdr3_aa: CASRPGMTNTEAFF

j_call: TRBJ1-5
v_call: TRBV7-9
d_call: -
clone_size: few
cdr3_nt: TGTGCCAGCACCATAGGGGATCAGCCCCAGCATTTT
cdr3_aa: CASTIGDQPQHF

j_call: TRBJ1-6
v_call: TRBV6-2/TRBV6-3
d_call: -
clone_size: few
cdr3_nt: TGTGCCAGCGTGAGGAGCTCCTATAATTCACCCCTCCACTTT
cdr3_aa: CASVRSSYNSPLHF

j_call: TRBJ1-2
v_call: TRBV19
d_call: TRBD1
clone_size: -
cdr3_nt: TGTGCCAGTAGTACCGGACAGGACAACTATGGCTACACCTTC
cdr3_aa: CASSTGQDNYGYTF

j_call: TRBJ2-3
v_call: TRBV5-1
d_call: -
clone_size: -
cdr3_nt: TGCGCCAGCAGGGCGTCGGAGGCAGATACGCAGTATTTT
cdr3_aa: CASRASEADTQYF

j_call: TRBJ2-5
v_call: TRBV2
d_call: TRBD1
clone_size: -
cdr3_nt: TGTGCCACCACGGGACAGGGACAAGAGACCCAGTACTTC
cdr3_aa: CATTGQGQETQYF

j_call: TRBJ2-1
v_call: TRBV20-1
d_call: TRBD2
clone_size: -
cdr3_nt: TGCAGTGCTATTGTCGGGGGGGGATTCTACAATGAGCAGTTCTTC
cdr3_aa: CSAIVGGGFYNEQFF

j_call: TRBJ2-1
v_call: TRBV12-3/TRBV12-4
d_call: -
clone_size: -
cdr3_nt: TGTGCCAGCAGTTTAGGGCTAACCAATGAGCAGTTCTTC
cdr3_aa: CASSLGLTNEQFF

j_call: TRBJ2-7
v_call: TRBV10-3
d_call: TRBD1
clone_size: -
cdr3_nt: TGTGCCATCAGTGAGACAGGGGACTCCTACGAGCAGTACTTC
cdr3_aa: CAISETGDSYEQYF

j_call: TRBJ2-1
v_call: TRBV24-1
d_call: -
clone_size: -
cdr3_nt: TGTGCCACTAGTGCAACTGGAGCCCCCTACAATGAGCAGTTCTTC
cdr3_aa: CATSATGAPYNEQFF

j_call: TRBJ2-5
v_call: TRBV10-3
d_call: -
clone_size: few
cdr3_nt: TGTGCCATCAGTGGGGACGGGGAGACCCAGTACTTC
cdr3_aa: CAISGDGETQYF

j_call: TRBJ2-1
v_call: TRBV28
d_call: TRBD2
clone_size: -
cdr3_nt: TGTGCCAGCACCCCCGGAGGGGCTAGCGGGACTTTCCAACTAAGGAATGAGCAGTTCTTC
cdr3_aa: CASTPGGASGTFQLRNEQFF

j_call: TRBJ1-1
v_call: TRBV4-2
d_call: TRBD1
clone_size: few
cdr3_nt: TGTGCCAGCAGCCAAGCTGGACAGGCGGCTAACACTGAAGCTTTCTTT
cdr3_aa: CASSQAGQAANTEAFF

j_call: TRBJ2-1
v_call: TRBV25-1
d_call: TRBD2
clone_size: -
cdr3_nt: TGTGCCAGCTCAGGGGTAGCGGGAGCTTACAATGAGCAGTTCTTC
cdr3_aa: CASSGVAGAYNEQFF

j_call: TRBJ2-1
v_call: TRBV6-1
d_call: TRBD1
clone_size: few
cdr3_nt: TGTGCCAGCAGGCTAACCGGGACAGGGTTCTACAATGAGCAGTTCTTC
cdr3_aa: CASRLTGTGFYNEQFF

j_call: TRBJ2-7
v_call: TRBV11-2
d_call: TRBD1
clone_size: few
cdr3_nt: TGTGCCAGCAGCCCCCGGACAGGGAACGAGCAGTACTTC
cdr3_aa: CASSPRTGNEQYF

j_call: TRBJ1-5
v_call: TRBV29-1
d_call: -
clone_size: -
cdr3_nt: TGCAGCGTAGCCGACAGATTTGATAGCAATCAGCCCCAGCATTTT
cdr3_aa: CSVADRFDSNQPQHF

j_call: TRBJ1-2
v_call: TRBV28
d_call: -
clone_size: -
cdr3_nt: TGTGCCAGCAAACCCGCTGGGATGGAGTCCTATGGCTACACCTTC
cdr3_aa: CASKPAGMESYGYTF

j_call: TRBJ1-5
v_call: TRBV20-1
d_call: -
clone_size: -
cdr3_nt: TGCAGTGCTAGGGAACAGGGCAATCAGCCCCAGCATTTT
cdr3_aa: CSAREQGNQPQHF

j_call: TRBJ1-2
v_call: TRBV7-2
d_call: -
clone_size: few
cdr3_nt: TGTGCCAGCAGCCCCAGGGGTTTTGGCTACACCTTC
cdr3_aa: CASSPRGFGYTF

j_call: TRBJ2-1
v_call: TRBV6-1
d_call: TRBD1
clone_size: few
cdr3_nt: TGTGCCAGCAGTAGGCAGGGGGCAGGATCCAATGAGCAGTTCTTC
cdr3_aa: CASSRQGAGSNEQFF

j_call: TRBJ2-5
v_call: TRBV11-2
d_call: TRBD2
clone_size: -
cdr3_nt: TGTGCCAGCAGCTTACCTAGCGGGGCCTTCCAAGAGACCCAGTACTTC
cdr3_aa: CASSLPSGAFQETQYF

j_call: TRBJ1-3
v_call: TRBV5-1
d_call: -
clone_size: -
cdr3_nt: TGCGCCAGCAGCTTGGGCGGGGCAGCCCGAGGAAACACCATATATTTT
cdr3_aa: CASSLGGAARGNTIYF

j_call: TRBJ1-1
v_call: TRBV27
d_call: -
clone_size: many
cdr3_nt: TGTGCCAGCAGTTTATCGAGGAGATCAGAAGCTTTCTTT
cdr3_aa: CASSLSRRSEAFF

j_call: TRBJ1-1
v_call: TRBV5-1
d_call: -
clone_size: few
cdr3_nt: TGCGCCAGCAGCTCGGAGATGGGGCGAACTGAAGCTTTCTTT
cdr3_aa: CASSSEMGRTEAFF

j_call: TRBJ1-1
v_call: TRBV5-1
d_call: -
clone_size: few
cdr3_nt: TGCGCCAGCAGCTTGGATCCAGGGGCCAGGAACACTGAAGCTTTCTTT
cdr3_aa: CASSLDPGARNTEAFF

j_call: TRBJ2-3
v_call: TRBV9
d_call: -
clone_size: -
cdr3_nt: TGTGCCAGCAGCCCCCATCATCGGGGCACAGATACGCAGTATTTT
cdr3_aa: CASSPHHRGTDTQYF

j_call: TRBJ2-5
v_call: TRBV12-3/TRBV12-4
d_call: TRBD2
clone_size: -
cdr3_nt: TGTGCCAGCAGTTTTCTAGCGGGGAGCTCTCAAGAGACCCAGTACTTC
cdr3_aa: CASSFLAGSSQETQYF

j_call: TRBJ2-7
v_call: TRBV3-1
d_call: TRBD1
clone_size: many
cdr3_nt: TGTGCCAGCAGCCAAGATAGCAGGGGGAGAGCCTACGAGCAGTACTTC
cdr3_aa: CASSQDSRGRAYEQYF

j_call: TRBJ2-3
v_call: TRBV20-1
d_call: -
clone_size: few
cdr3_nt: TGCAGTGCTAGAACCTCCCCGCGGGGGCCTGGGGATACGCAGTATTTT
cdr3_aa: CSARTSPRGPGDTQYF

j_call: TRBJ1-4
v_call: TRBV12-3/TRBV12-4
d_call: -
clone_size: few
cdr3_nt: TGTGCCAGCAGCCCTGGGGCAGGGAGCGGCTTGTATGAAAAACTGTTTTTT
cdr3_aa: CASSPGAGSGLYEKLFF

j_call: TRBJ1-2
v_call: TRBV4-1
d_call: -
clone_size: -
cdr3_nt: TGCGCCAGCAGCCATTCTTCTCTGGGCAGTAACTATGGCTACACCTTC
cdr3_aa: CASSHSSLGSNYGYTF

j_call: TRBJ2-1
v_call: TRBV12-3/TRBV12-4
d_call: -
clone_size: few
cdr3_nt: TGTGCCAGCAGCCGCGGAGGCTCGGCGGTGTTCTTC
cdr3_aa: CASSRGGSAVFF

j_call: TRBJ1-2
v_call: TRBV14
d_call: -
clone_size: -
cdr3_nt: TGTGCCAGCACCCAAACAGGGAACAACTATGGCTACACCTTC
cdr3_aa: CASTQTGNNYGYTF

j_call: TRBJ2-4
v_call: TRBV2
d_call: -
clone_size: few
cdr3_nt: TGTGCCAGCAGTGAAAGCAGTTCCAAAAACATTCAGTACTTC
cdr3_aa: CASSESSSKNIQYF

j_call: TRBJ1-2
v_call: TRBV6-2/TRBV6-3
d_call: TRBD1
clone_size: -
cdr3_nt: TGTGCTAGCAGAACGGACAGGGGATCCTTCCCCCGCTATGGCTACACCTTC
cdr3_aa: CASRTDRGSFPRYGYTF

j_call: TRBJ2-7
v_call: TRBV2
d_call: -
clone_size: few
cdr3_nt: TGTGCCAGCAGTGAACAGGGTCTCTACGAGCAGTACTTC
cdr3_aa: CASSEQGLYEQYF

j_call: TRBJ2-7
v_call: TRBV7-9
d_call: TRBD1
clone_size: -
cdr3_nt: TGTGCCAGCAGCTCATTCGGACAGGGGGCCTACGAGCAGTACTTC
cdr3_aa: CASSSFGQGAYEQYF

j_call: TRBJ2-5
v_call: TRBV11-2
d_call: TRBD2
clone_size: -
cdr3_nt: TGTGCCAGCAGCATGAGCGGGGGGGCCGGAGAGACCCAGTACTTC
cdr3_aa: CASSMSGGAGETQYF

j_call: TRBJ2-7
v_call: TRBV5-1
d_call: -
clone_size: -
cdr3_nt: TGCGCCAGCAGCCCAGGGGTCACAAGCTCCTACGAGCAGTACTTC
cdr3_aa: CASSPGVTSSYEQYF